This T cell receptor beta chain was documented in a study of shared clonotypes between healthy human individuals. Study findings and constraints: A handful of donors shared 4.5% to 6.5% of their naive CD4 clonotypes.

This table comes from immunoSEQ multiplex PCR, and its TCRdb copy is limited to in-frame clones, with some not included. The repertoire includes some 1 million clones, around four fifths of them detected once, and roughly 1.4% sits in the top ten. As to this clone: What it binds is unknown.

V was shortened by 4 bases and J by 2 bases, with 15 bases between the two germline ends. There are 15 residues in the CDR3. Germline CDR1 SGHRS, CDR2 YFSETQ. Source material: memory CD4+ T cells sorted from blood. Subset indicated: CD45RA-negative fraction. This clonotype was sampled from a man between 18 and 35 years old in good health. This chain joins TRBV5-1 and TRBJ2-5; the D call may be TRBD1 or TRBD2 (5 bases each). The CDR3 loop is CASSHGGSPQETQYF. The CDR3 bases are TGCGCCAGCAGCCATGGGGGATCCCCACAAGAGACCCAGTACTTC.